This T cell receptor (beta chain) derives from a study of T cell changes during pregnancy in multiple sclerosis. Libraries were prepared by immunoSEQ multiplex PCR; TCRdb keeps only in-frame clonotypes and omits some of them. The data contain around 29,000 clones, more than 80% of them singletons. Germline loops: CDR1 SGDLS, CDR2 YYNGEE. V was pared by 1 base and J by 0 bases, with 6 bases of the junction left unmatched. The CDR3 length is 17 residues. The TCR originated in a female donor with multiple sclerosis, enrolled in a pregnancy study. The material was CD4+ T cells from peripheral blood mononuclear cells, obtained in the first trimester of pregnancy. This rearrangement joins TRBV9 to TRBJ2-2; 7 positions match TRBD1. CDR3: CASSVYPGTANTGELFF. Written as DNA, the CDR3 is TGTGCCAGCAGCGTATACCCCGGGACAGCGAACACCGGGGAGCTGTTTTTT.